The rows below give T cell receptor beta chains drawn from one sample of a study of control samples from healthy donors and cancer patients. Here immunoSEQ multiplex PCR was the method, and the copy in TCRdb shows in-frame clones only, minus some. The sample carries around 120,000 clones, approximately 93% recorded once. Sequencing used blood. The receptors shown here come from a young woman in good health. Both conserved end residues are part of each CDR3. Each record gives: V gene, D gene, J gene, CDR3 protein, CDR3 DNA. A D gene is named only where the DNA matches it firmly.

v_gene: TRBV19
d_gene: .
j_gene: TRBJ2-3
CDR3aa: CASRPGAISTDTQYF
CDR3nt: TGTGCCAGTAGGCCGGGGGCCATATCCACAGATACGCAGTATTTT

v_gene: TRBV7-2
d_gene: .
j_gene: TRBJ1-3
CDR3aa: CASSLTASSGNTIYF
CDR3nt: TGTGCCAGCAGCTTAACAGCCAGCTCTGGAAACACCATATATTTT

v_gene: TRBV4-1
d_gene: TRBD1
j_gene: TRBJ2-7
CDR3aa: CASSQGADTGGSYEQYF
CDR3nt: TGCGCCAGCAGCCAAGGAGCCGACACAGGGGGATCCTACGAGCAGTACTTC

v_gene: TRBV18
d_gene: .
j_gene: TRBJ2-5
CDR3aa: CASSPRGGRQETQYF
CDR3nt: TGTGCCAGCTCACCCCGAGGGGGGAGGCAAGAGACCCAGTACTTC

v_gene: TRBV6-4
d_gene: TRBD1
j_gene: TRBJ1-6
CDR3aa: CASSPTTQGRMNNSPLHF
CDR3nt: TGTGCCAGCAGTCCTACTACACAGGGGCGGATGAATAATTCACCCCTCCACTTT

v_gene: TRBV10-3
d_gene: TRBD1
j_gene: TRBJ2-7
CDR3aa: CAISTGTGTYEQYF
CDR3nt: TGTGCCATCAGCACCGGGACAGGGACCTACGAGCAGTACTTC

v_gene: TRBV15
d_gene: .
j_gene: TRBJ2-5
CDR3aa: CATSRDRGETQYF
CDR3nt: TGTGCCACCAGCAGAGATCGGGGGGAGACCCAGTACTTC

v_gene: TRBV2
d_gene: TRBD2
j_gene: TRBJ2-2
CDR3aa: CASSERGGTGELFF
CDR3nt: TGTGCCAGCAGCGAGCGGGGGGGCACCGGGGAGCTGTTTTTT

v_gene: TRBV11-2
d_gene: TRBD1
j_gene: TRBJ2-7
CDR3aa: CASSLDLGTGDYEQYF
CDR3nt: TGTGCCAGCAGCTTAGATCTTGGGACAGGGGACTACGAGCAGTACTTC

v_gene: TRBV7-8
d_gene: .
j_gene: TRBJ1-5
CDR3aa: CASSLGFYQPQHF
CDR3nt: TGTGCCAGCAGCTTAGGGTTTTATCAGCCCCAGCATTTT

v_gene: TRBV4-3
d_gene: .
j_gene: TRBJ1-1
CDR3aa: CASSQDGRSNTEAFF
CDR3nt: TGCGCCAGCAGCCAAGACGGCAGATCGAACACTGAAGCTTTCTTT